This T cell receptor (beta chain) was captured by sequencing in a study of cytomegalovirus exposure and HLA in healthy donors. As for the study in general: A prior analysis found about 110 million unique TCR beta sequences from 150 million to 200 million T cells. Study-wide findings and caveats: Researchers had no immune exposure information except CMV serostatus available. Some V segments, TRBV6-2 and TRBV6-3 among them, were indistinguishable and were therefore excluded.

This CDR3 is built from 17 residues. Germline values: CDR1 LGHNT, CDR2 FRNRAP. Trimming took 0 bases from V and 4 from J, leaving 18 bases between them. The PCR ran on 60 Vbeta and 13 Jbeta primers. TCRdb's table, derived via immunoSEQ multiplex PCR, lists solely in-frame clones and lacks some. In total, the table holds approximately 77,000 clones. Comment on this clone: Its matching antigen is unknown.

This sequence joins TRBV12-5 and TRBJ1-2, with a possible D match to TRBD1 (5 bases). This clonotype was obtained from a man in his thirties or forties in good health and CMV-seronegative. The sequenced sample consisted of PBMCs. The CDR3 region has the DNA TGTGCTAGTGGTTTGGTACTAGCGCCCGGGGGAACCTATGGCTACACCTTC. Its translation is CASGLVLAPGGTYGYTF.